This TCR beta chain was sequenced during a study of blood T cell repertoires in COVID-19. Assay: immunoSEQ multiplex PCR; the TCRdb copy retains only in-frame clones and omits some. The table has approximately 300,000 clones, 70% to 90% seen once; the top ten hold 3.5% to 4.5%. This CDR3 has 13 residues. After removal of 9 bases from V and 5 bases from J, the junction contained 10 bases not matched to a gene. Germline V gene data show CDR1 as SNHLY and CDR2 as FYNNEI. Recovery meant two consecutive negative NP/OP PCR tests, professional clearance, or resolved symptoms. The chain links TRBV2 to TRBJ2-7, with 7 bases aligning to TRBD2. The sample consisted of PBMCs or T cells enriched from blood (not recorded which). The TCR originated in a woman aged 25 to 39 who had recovered from COVID-19. The CDR3 spells CARASGGSDEQYF. The CDR3 DNA is TGTGCCAGGGCCTCGGGAGGCAGCGACGAGCAGTACTTC. Filled out from reference TRBV2 and TRBJ2-7, the complete variable domain reads EPEVTQTPSHQVTQMGQEVILRCVPISNHLYFYWYRQILGQKVEFLVSFYNNEISEKSEIFDDQFSVERPDGSNFTLKIRSTKLEDSAMYFCARASGGSDEQYFGPGTRLTVT.